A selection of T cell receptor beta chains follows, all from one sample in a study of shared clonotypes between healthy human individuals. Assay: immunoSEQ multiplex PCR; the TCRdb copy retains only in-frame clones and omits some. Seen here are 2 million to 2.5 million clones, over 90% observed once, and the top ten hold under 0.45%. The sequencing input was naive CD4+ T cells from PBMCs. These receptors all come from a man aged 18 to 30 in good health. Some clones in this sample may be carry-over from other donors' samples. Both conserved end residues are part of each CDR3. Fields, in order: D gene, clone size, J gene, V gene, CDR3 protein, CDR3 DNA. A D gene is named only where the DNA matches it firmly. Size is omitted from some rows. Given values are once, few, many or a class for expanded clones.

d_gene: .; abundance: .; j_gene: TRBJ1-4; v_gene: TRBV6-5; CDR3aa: CASSYSVGVGGEKLFF; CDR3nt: TGTGCCAGCAGTTACTCTGTTGGGGTCGGGGGTGAAAAACTGTTTTTT
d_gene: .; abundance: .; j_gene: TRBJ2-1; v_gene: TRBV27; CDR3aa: CASSYDWPSVTYNEQFF; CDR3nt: TGTGCCAGCAGTTATGACTGGCCTAGCGTTACCTACAATGAGCAGTTCTTC
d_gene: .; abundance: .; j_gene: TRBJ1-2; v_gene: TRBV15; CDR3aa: CATSPGARENTF; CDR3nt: TGTGCCACCAGCCCCGGGGCGAGGGAGAACACCTTC
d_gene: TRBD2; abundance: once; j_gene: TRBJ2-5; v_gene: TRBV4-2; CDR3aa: CASSQTSGRETQYF; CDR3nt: TGTGCCAGCAGCCAAACTAGCGGGAGAGAGACCCAGTACTTC
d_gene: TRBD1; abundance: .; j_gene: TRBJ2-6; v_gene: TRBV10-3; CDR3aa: CAISQDRVFFSGANVLTF; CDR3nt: TGTGCCATCAGCCAGGACAGGGTCTTTTTCTCGGGGGCCAACGTCCTGACTTTC
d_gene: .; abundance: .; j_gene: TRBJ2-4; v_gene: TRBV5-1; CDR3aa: CASSLGDNTIQYF; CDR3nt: TGCGCCAGCAGCTTGGGGGACAACACCATTCAGTACTTC
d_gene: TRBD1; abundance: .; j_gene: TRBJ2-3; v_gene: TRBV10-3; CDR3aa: CAISGQGSTDTQYF; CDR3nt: TGTGCCATCAGTGGACAGGGCAGCACAGATACGCAGTATTTT
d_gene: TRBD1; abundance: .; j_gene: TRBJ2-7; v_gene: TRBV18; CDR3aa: CASSPNTIIPGQGFVDEQYF; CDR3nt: TGTGCCAGCTCACCAAACACGATCATACCGGGACAGGGATTTGTGGACGAGCAGTACTTC
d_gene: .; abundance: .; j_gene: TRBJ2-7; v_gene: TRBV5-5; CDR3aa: CASSAPWEQYF; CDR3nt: TGTGCCAGCAGCGCTCCGTGGGAGCAGTACTTC
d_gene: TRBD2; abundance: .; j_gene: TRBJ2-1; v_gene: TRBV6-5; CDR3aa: CATRTHGGEGNEQFF; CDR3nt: TGTGCCACGCGCACGCATGGGGGGGAGGGCAATGAGCAGTTCTTC